The entry below describes one TCR beta chain. Its specificity is not known. These data originate in a study of shared clonotypes between healthy human individuals. About the study: The donor pool was made up of a couple of women and three men aged 18 to 49.

Some 27,000 T cell genomes, or roughly 200 ng DNA, went into the sorted-subset replicate PCRs. Original methodology: Filtering differed for immunoSEQ, which gave only junction sequences without quality scores. Produced via immunoSEQ multiplex PCR; TCRdb's table is partial and in-frame only. For V, J and clone size, that table is used; D and trimming come from the DNA. This repertoire shows hundreds of thousands of clones, less than 80% found once; its top ten account for roughly 2%. Overall study findings and caveats: The authors sampled blood alone, and tissue repertoires likely differ.

The CDR3 has 16 amino acids. Trimming took 0 bases from V and 6 from J; bases not matched to a gene: 11. CDR1 and CDR2 from the germline V gene are SGHNT and YYREEE (reference sequence). The sequence came from a woman aged 30 to 39 in good health. What was sequenced was memory CD4+ T cells sorted from blood. Sample subset: CD45RA-negative fraction. This sequence joins TRBV5-4 and TRBJ2-7; the match to TRBD2 covers 8 bases. The CDR3 nucleotides are TGTGCCAGCAGCTTGGGAGGACTAGCCTCACAGGGCGAGCAGTACTTC. Translated: CASSLGGLASQGEQYF.